The 19 T cell receptor beta chains given below trace back to one sample, sequenced in a study of T cell repertoires in cytomegalovirus infection. These TCRs' antigens remain unknown. Using its own MiXCR run on the reads, TCRdb lists one record per CDR3 protein. The table lists fewer than 25,000 distinct CDR3 sequences, roughly 20% of them singletons. The sample consisted of CD8+ T cells from cultured PBMCs, taken from culture after CMV antigen stimulation. These receptors were taken from a human donor in good health (CMV status not recorded). Some clones in this sample may be carry-over from other donors' samples.

This rearrangement joins TRBV4-1 to TRBJ2-1; 8 bases align to TRBD1. The CDR3 length is 13 residues. CDR1 is MGHRA, CDR2 YSYEKL, per germline. The V gene end was trimmed by 3 bases and the J gene end by 13 bases; junction bases not matched to a gene: 8. CDR3 residues: CASSHPDRGRQFF. For the CDR3, the DNA is TGCGCCAGCAGCCATCCCGACAGGGGAAGACAGTTCTTC.

This clonotype was detected only once. This may come from a read error, since a much larger clone is one base off. This chain connects TRBV7-2 to TRBJ1-1; 9 nucleotides match TRBD1. J gave up 6 bases and V 0 bases, and 8 bases lay outside the gene matches. The germline gives CDR1 SGHTA, CDR2 FQGNSA. This CDR3 region has 16 residues. CDR3 region: CASSLARTGDMPEAFF. The CDR3 DNA reads TGTGCCAGCAGCTTAGCGAGGACAGGGGACATGCCTGAAGCTTTCTTT. The complete variable domain, with remaining parts taken from reference TRBV7-2 and TRBJ1-1, reads GAGVSQSPSNKVTEKGKDVELRCDPISGHTALYWYRQSLGQGLEFLIYFQGNSAPDKSGLPSDRFSAERTGGSVSTLTIQRTQQEDSAVYLCASSLARTGDMPEAFFGQGTRLTVV.

CDR3 sequence (DNA): TGTGCCAGCAGTTACTCCAACCCCAATCAGCCCCAGCATTTT. The encoded protein is CASSYSNPNQPQHF. This chain links TRBV6-2 or TRBV6-3 with TRBJ1-5, with D unclear. The V and J ends lost 0 bases and 3 bases respectively, with 6 bases between them. The CDR3 runs to 14 residues. In germline, CDR1 is MNHEY, CDR2 SVGEGT.

The sample holds many counts of this clonotype. This chain joins TRBV12-3 or TRBV12-4 and TRBJ2-2; D possibly matches TRBD1 or TRBD2 (6 bases each). Trimming took off 5 bases at V and 3 bases at J, with 16 bases between the two ends. The length of the CDR3 is 16 residues. The CDR3 DNA follows: TGTGCCAGCAGTCACGCGCGGGACACTCACACCGGGGAGCTGTTTTTT. This codes for CASSHARDTHTGELFF.

This clonotype was picked up a small number of times. This chain joins TRBV13 and TRBJ1-1, with 11 bases matching TRBD1. The V segment lost 2 bases and the J segment 7 bases; nucleotides outside the gene matches: 6. CDR3 length equals 15 residues. Germline lookup yields CDR1 PRHDT and CDR2 FYEKMQ (reference sequence). CDR3 sequence: CASSLRDRGSDEAFF. DNA of the CDR3: TGTGCCAGCAGCTTAAGGGACAGGGGGAGCGATGAAGCTTTCTTT.

This chain connects TRBV7-8 to TRBJ1-1, with D possibly matching TRBD1 (6 bases). The CDR3 totals 16 residues. Germline V gene sequence: CDR1 SGHVS, CDR2 FQNEAQ. V lost 2 bases and J 6 bases, leaving 19 bases between the germline ends. The CDR3 DNA reads TGTGCCAGCAGCTTACTATCTTACGGAGAGGGGGCTGAAGCTTTCTTT. Translation: CASSLLSYGEGAEAFF.

J is TRBJ2-5 and V is TRBV6-6, with D possibly TRBD2 on 6 matching bases. This CDR3 has 18 residues. Trimming stripped 0 bases from V and 5 bases from J, with 22 bases between. The germline V gene has CDR1 MNHNY and CDR2 SVGAGI (reference sequence). CDR3 sequence (DNA): TGTGCCAGCAGTTACTCCTACAAGCCGTGGACGGAGGGGGAGACCCAGTACTTC. It yields the protein CASSYSYKPWTEGETQYF.

This clonotype appeared once. The chain recombines TRBV11-2 with TRBJ2-2; TRBD2 matches 7 bases. The V segment lost 3 bases and the J segment 5 bases; nucleotides outside the gene matches: 12. The CDR3 totals 17 residues. Per germline, CDR1 SGHAT and CDR2 FQNNGV. The chain's CDR3 is CASSFFFVAGDTGELFF. CDR3 nucleotide sequence: TGTGCCAGCAGCTTCTTCTTCGTTGCGGGGGATACCGGGGAGCTGTTTTTT.

Written as DNA, the CDR3 is TGCAGCGTTGAAAGGACAGGGGAGAGGAATGAGCAGTTCTTC. It encodes CSVERTGERNEQFF. V is TRBV29-1 and J is TRBJ2-1, with 9 bases fitting TRBD1. The germline CDR1 and CDR2 sequences are SQVTM and ANQGSEA. The CDR3 contains 14 residues. After removal of 2 bases from V and 7 bases from J, the junction contained 6 bases not matched to a gene.

Only a few counts were recorded for this clonotype. The V and J genes are TRBV27 and TRBJ1-6, with 8 positions matching TRBD1. CDR3 length: 15 amino acids. V lost 5 bases to trimming and J lost 5 bases; unmatched junction nucleotides: 5. The germline V gene encodes CDR1 MNHEY and CDR2 SMNVEV (reference sequence). CDR3 in amino acids: CASSPRTGNNSPLHF. In nucleotides, the CDR3 is TGTGCCAGCAGTCCTCGGACAGGGAATAATTCACCCCTCCACTTT.

The V gene is TRBV27, the J gene TRBJ1-6; 7 nucleotides align to TRBD1. Germline V gene sequence: CDR1 MNHEY, CDR2 SMNVEV (reference sequence). This CDR3 spans 15 amino acids. V shed 0 bases and J 10 bases; nucleotides not matched to a gene: 6. The CDR3 DNA reads TGTGCCAGCAGTTTATCGAAAGGGGGCGGGTCACCCCTCCACTTT. It specifies CASSLSKGGGSPLHF.

This clonotype was detected many times. The chain is built from TRBV12-3 or TRBV12-4 and TRBJ1-6, with D tentatively TRBD1 (6 bases). CDR3 length: 13 amino acids. V lost 8 bases to trimming and J lost 9 bases, with 14 bases between them. CDR3: CASAPDRPSPLHF. The CDR3 DNA follows: TGTGCCAGCGCTCCGGACAGACCTTCACCCCTCCACTTT.

This clonotype was detected only a few times. The chain has TRBV20-1 and TRBJ2-7; TRBD2 matches 7 bases. V was clipped by 0 bases and J by 3 bases; unmatched bases: 8. The germline CDR1 and CDR2 sequences are DFQATT and SNEGSKA (reference sequence). This CDR3 has 15 amino acids. The CDR3 loop is CSARDTASGLYEQYF. The CDR3 nucleotides read TGCAGTGCTAGAGATACGGCTAGCGGACTCTACGAGCAGTACTTC.

This clonotype has ten or more counts. V usage is TRBV7-2 and J usage is TRBJ1-5; 9 nucleotides line up with TRBD1. CDR1 is SGHTA, CDR2 FQGNSA, per germline. The J segment lost 3 bases and the V segment lost 5 bases, leaving 11 bases of the junction unmatched. This CDR3 is 17 amino acids long. CDR3 in amino acids: CASSHLGQGMTNQPQHF. Written as DNA, the CDR3 is TGTGCCAGCAGCCACCTAGGACAGGGGATGACCAATCAGCCCCAGCATTTT.

The chain employs TRBV27 and TRBJ2-2; TRBD1 aligns across 7 bases. The CDR3 spans 15 residues. Trimming removed 5 bases from V and 6 bases from J; junction bases left unmatched: 9. CDR1 and CDR2 from the germline V gene are MNHEY and SMNVEV (reference sequence). The CDR3 is CASSRQGPYPGELFF. The CDR3 nucleotides are TGTGCCAGCAGTCGACAGGGACCCTATCCCGGGGAGCTGTTTTTT.

Only a few counts were recorded for this clonotype. CDR3 bases: TGTGCCAGCAGCTTAGAAGGGGGTCAAGAAAAACTGTTTTTT. The encoded protein is CASSLEGGQEKLFF. The chain combines TRBV7-9 with TRBJ1-4; the D gene is possibly TRBD1 (6 bases). The CDR3 sequence is 14 residues long. V shed 1 base and J shed 8 bases, with 11 bases lying between them. Germline assignment: CDR1 SEHNR and CDR2 FQNEAQ (reference sequence).

The chain uses TRBV18 and TRBJ2-7; 7 nucleotides line up with TRBD1. With 3 bases clipped from V and 0 bases from J, the junction kept 5 bases outside the gene matches. Per germline, CDR1 KGHSH and CDR2 LQKENI. This CDR3 is 15 amino acids long. CDR3 residues: CASSPFRDSSYEQYF. In nucleotides, the CDR3 is TGTGCCAGCTCACCTTTCCGGGACAGCTCCTACGAGCAGTACTTC.

This clonotype has a handful of counts. The chain recombines TRBV7-9 with TRBJ2-7; D might be TRBD1 (6 bases). Trimming stripped 4 bases from V and 0 bases from J, with 16 bases between. CDR1 and CDR2 from the germline V gene are SEHNR and FQNEAQ (reference sequence). The CDR3 has 16 residues. In DNA form, the CDR3 reads TGTGCCAGCAGCTCAACCGCCGGGACACTCTCCTACGAGCAGTACTTC. Amino acid sequence: CASSSTAGTLSYEQYF.

This clonotype showed up many times. The rearrangement joins TRBV6-1 to TRBJ2-1; 12 nucleotides agree with TRBD2. The CDR3 is made up of 16 amino acids. The ends lost 3 bases at V and 3 bases at J; junction bases unmatched: 3. Germline V gives CDR1 MNHNS, CDR2 SASEGT. The CDR3 coding sequence is TGTGCCAGCAGTGACGTACTAGCGGGGGGCTACAATGAGCAGTTCTTC. Translating gives CASSDVLAGGYNEQFF.